A single sample gave rise to the 27 T cell receptor beta chains below, sequenced in a study of blood T cell repertoires in COVID-19. Clones were sequenced by immunoSEQ multiplex PCR, and TCRdb holds only the in-frame ones, with some missing. The sample yields around 200,000 clones, more than 80% seen once. The sample comprised PBMCs or T cells enriched from blood (not recorded which). The receptor source for this set is a man younger than 40 who had recovered from COVID-19.

Only one count was recorded for this clone. This chain connects TRBV11-2 to TRBJ2-1; possible D gene TRBD2, 5 bases. Trimming pared 1 base from V and 9 bases from J, leaving 10 bases between. There are 13 residues in the CDR3. Per the germline V gene, CDR1 is SGHAT and CDR2 is FQNNGV. The CDR3 DNA sequence: TGTGCCAGCAGCTTAGCCCGAGGGATTGAGCAGTTCTTC. Translation gives CASSLARGIEQFF.

V is TRBV10-1 and J is TRBJ2-1; 10 bases map to TRBD2. The CDR3 runs to 15 residues. The V and J ends lost 3 bases and 7 bases, in that order; junction bases with no gene match: 6. Per the germline V gene, CDR1 is WNHNN and CDR2 is SYGVQD (reference sequence). This chain's CDR3 is CASSDGLAVLNEQFF. The CDR3 DNA reads as TGCGCCAGCAGTGATGGACTAGCGGTACTAAATGAGCAGTTCTTC.

The V gene is TRBV30, the J gene TRBJ1-2; no reliable D call. V lost 0 bases, J lost 8 bases, and 13 bases lay in between. The germline CDR1 and CDR2 sequences are GTSNPN and SVGIG (reference sequence). This CDR3 is built from 13 residues. CDR3 coding DNA: TGTGCCTGGAGTGTATCGACCCGGGTAGGCTACACCTTC. Amino acids: CAWSVSTRVGYTF.

This chain links TRBV7-9 with TRBJ2-1; 7 nucleotides align to TRBD2. J was trimmed by 10 bases and V by 6 bases; bases with no gene match: 15. CDR1 is SEHNR and CDR2 is FQNEAQ in the germline V gene (reference sequence). There are 15 residues in the CDR3. CDR3 in DNA: TGTGCCAGCAGTTTCACTAGCGTTCCCGTGGGAGAGCAGTTCTTC. Protein: CASSFTSVPVGEQFF.

This clone showed up just once. The J gene is TRBJ2-7, the V gene TRBV5-6; D is ambiguous. V lost 0 bases and J 1 base, leaving 8 bases between the germline ends. The CDR3 has 14 residues. Germline V gives CDR1 SGHDT, CDR2 YYEEEE. CDR3 DNA sequence: TGTGCCAGCAGCTTGGTTCAGGCGTCCTACGAGCAGTACTTC. The encoded protein is CASSLVQASYEQYF.

This clone has only a few counts. The gene calls are TRBV19 and TRBJ2-2; 7 bases match TRBD1. Trimming at V came to 1 base and at J to 4 bases, leaving 3 bases not matched to a gene. Germline CDR1 LNHDA, CDR2 SQIVND (reference sequence). This CDR3 comprises 15 residues. The CDR3 DNA is TGTGCCAGTAGTATAGGACAGGGAAGCACCGGGGAGCTGTTTTTT. This translates into CASSIGQGSTGELFF.

V is TRBV2 and J is TRBJ2-5, with 12 nucleotides matching TRBD2. The CDR3 has 15 residues. CDR1 and CDR2 from the germline V gene are SNHLY and FYNNEI. The V segment lost 4 bases and the J segment 4 bases; nucleotides outside the gene matches: 4. CDR3 residues: CASSATSGGVETQYF. The CDR3 DNA reads TGTGCCAGCAGTGCGACTAGCGGGGGTGTAGAGACCCAGTACTTC.

The chain joins TRBV13 to TRBJ2-3; weak D call: TRBD2 (7 bases). The CDR3 consists of 15 residues. Germline V lookup: CDR1 PRHDT, CDR2 FYEKMQ (reference sequence). V was pared by 1 base and J by 6 bases, with 14 bases between. CDR3 protein: CASSLVGGRLDTQYF. CDR3 coding DNA: TGTGCCAGCAGCTTAGTGGGGGGGCGTTTGGATACGCAGTATTTT.

This sequence joins TRBV9 and TRBJ2-1, with a weak D call TRBD1 (6 bases). CDR3 length: 16 residues. CDR1 is SGDLS, CDR2 YYNGEE, per germline. Trimming removed 4 bases from V and 9 bases from J, with 23 bases in between. The CDR3 sequence: CASSPISGLLGGEQFF. DNA for the CDR3: TGTGCCAGCAGCCCTATCTCGGGCCTCTTAGGGGGTGAGCAGTTCTTC.

This chain joins TRBV25-1 and TRBJ2-1, with 12 bases fitting TRBD1. The J segment lost 13 bases and the V segment lost 8 bases, leaving 12 bases of the junction unmatched. Germline V CDR1 and CDR2: MGHDK, SYGVNS. The CDR3 totals 14 residues. The CDR3 reads CASRGQGAGAIQFF. DNA for the CDR3: TGTGCCAGCCGGGGACAGGGGGCCGGGGCTATACAGTTCTTC.

The chain links TRBV28 to TRBJ1-2; weak D call: TRBD1 (5 bases). From germline, CDR1 is MDHEN and CDR2 SYDVKM. V was clipped by 6 bases and J by 4 bases, with 15 bases between them. This CDR3 spans 14 amino acids. In DNA, the CDR3 is TGTGCCAGCAGCACTCGAAGGGGCCGCTATGGCTACACCTTC. Encoded protein: CASSTRRGRYGYTF.

The chain combines TRBV7-2 with TRBJ1-5; D gene ambiguous. The CDR3 is 15 amino acids. Trimming took 2 bases from V and 1 from J, leaving 9 bases between them. Germline-derived CDR1 and CDR2 are SGHTA and FQGNSA. DNA for the CDR3: TGTGCCAGCAGCTTAACATCGCAGAGCAATCAGCCCCAGCATTTT. Amino acids: CASSLTSQSNQPQHF.

The rearrangement joins TRBV2 to TRBJ2-1; TRBD2 is a possible D gene (6 bases). The CDR3 contains 15 residues. Germline V gene lookup returns CDR1 SNHLY and CDR2 FYNNEI. V shed 6 bases and J shed 13 bases, with 25 bases lying between them. Here the CDR3 reads CASRDTLTSRAYQFF. The CDR3 DNA follows: TGTGCCAGCAGAGACACCCTGACTAGTCGGGCATACCAGTTCTTC.

The rearrangement uses TRBV6-5 and TRBJ1-2, with D possibly TRBD1 on 5 matching bases. Trimming removed 6 bases at V and 2 bases at J, with 13 bases between. Germline loops: CDR1 MNHEY, CDR2 SVGAGI. The CDR3 runs 14 residues. The CDR3 region has the DNA TGTGCCAGCAGGACGCAGGGAGGGAACTATGGCTACACCTTC. Encoded protein: CASRTQGGNYGYTF.

A word on this clone: Germline is not matched at one junction end, which may reflect a read error. The chain joins TRBV5-4 to TRBJ1-1, with TRBD1 matching over 8 bases. The CDR3 totals 14 residues. In germline, CDR1 is SGHNT, CDR2 YYREEE (reference sequence). The CDR3 region is CASSSPRGPTEAFF. As DNA, the CDR3 is TGTGCCAGCAGCTCGCCCAGGGGGCCCACTGAGGCTTTCTTT.

The chain couples TRBV5-6 to TRBJ2-7; no reliable D call. The CDR3 totals 11 residues. CDR1 and CDR2 (germline): SGHDT, YYEEEE. V was clipped by 0 bases and J by 5 bases, with 3 bases between them. This chain's CDR3 is CASSLEHEQYF. The DNA for the CDR3 is TGTGCCAGCAGCTTGGAGCACGAGCAGTACTTC. Full variable domain (missing parts from reference TRBV5-6 and TRBJ2-7): DAGVTQSPTHLIKTRGQQVTLRCSPKSGHDTVSWYQQALGQGPQFIFQYYEEEERQRGNFPDRFSGHQFPNYSSELNVNALLLGDSALYLCASSLEHEQYFGPGTRLTVT.

The chain joins TRBV7-9 to TRBJ2-2; TRBD2 matches at 9 bases. CDR3 length: 18 amino acids. Germline CDR1 reads SEHNR; CDR2 reads FQNEAQ (reference sequence). V was clipped by 7 bases and J by 5 bases; unmatched bases: 17. The CDR3 region is CASNPVSSGARRTGELFF. CDR3 sequence (DNA): TGTGCCAGCAACCCCGTATCTAGCGGGGCTCGGCGGACCGGGGAGCTGTTTTTT.

The chain uses TRBV27 and TRBJ1-4; D ambiguous. Germline V gene lookup returns CDR1 MNHEY and CDR2 SMNVEV (reference sequence). The germline V and J ends were trimmed by 4 bases and 5 bases, with 14 bases remaining between them. This CDR3 is built from 15 residues. CDR3 residues: CASSSPIRGNEKLFF. The DNA of the CDR3 is TGTGCCAGCAGTTCACCGATCAGAGGGAATGAAAAACTGTTTTTT. Filled out from reference TRBV27 and TRBJ1-4, the complete variable domain reads EAQVTQNPRYLITVTGKKLTVTCSQNMNHEYMSWYRQDPGLGLRQIYYSMNVEVTDKGDVPEGYKVSRKEKRNFPLILESPSPNQTSLYFCASSSPIRGNEKLFFGSGTQLSVL.

The chain links TRBV5-1 to TRBJ2-7; TRBD1 agrees at 11 bases. There are 15 residues in the CDR3. The V gene end was trimmed by 4 bases and the J gene end by 3 bases; junction bases not matched to a gene: 6. CDR1 SGHRS and CDR2 YFSETQ come from the germline V gene. The CDR3 nucleotides read TGCGCCAGCAGCCCCACCGGGACAGGGGGCTACGAGCAGTACTTC. Protein sequence: CASSPTGTGGYEQYF.

V usage is TRBV2 and J usage is TRBJ1-5; TRBD1 agrees at 10 bases. Germline trimming cut 6 bases from V and 6 bases from J; bases unmatched to any gene: 8. This CDR3 is built from 15 residues. The germline CDR1 and CDR2 sequences are SNHLY and FYNNEI. In DNA, the CDR3 is TGTGCCAGCAGACCGGGACAGGGGATCGGTCAGCCCCAGCATTTT. It codes for CASRPGQGIGQPQHF.

The chain is built from TRBV4-1 and TRBJ2-5; TRBD2 agrees at 7 bases. Germline V gives CDR1 MGHRA, CDR2 YSYEKL. The CDR3 length is 15 residues. J gave up 5 bases and V 1 base, and 7 bases lay outside the gene matches. CDR3 region: CASSQVLSGWETQYF. In DNA, the CDR3 is TGCGCCAGCAGCCAAGTTCTTAGCGGGTGGGAGACCCAGTACTTC.

This clone has a single count. For the CDR3, the DNA is TGCGCCAGCAGTCAACATACAGGGAACAATGAGCAGTTCTTC. The encoded protein is CASSQHTGNNEQFF. The rearrangement links TRBV23-1 to TRBJ2-1, with a possible D match to TRBD1 (6 bases). TRBV23-1 is identified as an open reading frame with a role that is uncertain. The CDR3 is 14 residues long. The V end lost 2 bases, the J end lost 5 bases, and 10 bases lay between the germline ends.

The V gene is TRBV11-2, the J gene TRBJ1-6; no definite D call. The V gene's germline CDR1 is SGHAT and CDR2 FQNNGV. The CDR3 consists of 12 residues. V was trimmed by 3 bases and J by 8 bases, leaving 5 bases between them. The CDR3 sequence: CASSFSDSPLHF. In DNA form, the CDR3 reads TGTGCCAGCAGCTTCAGTGATTCACCCCTCCACTTT.

This sequence joins TRBV11-1 and TRBJ2-3, with D hard to call. Germline CDR1 SGHAT, CDR2 FQDESV (reference sequence). With 7 bases removed from V and 6 bases from J, the gap between germline ends came to 17 bases. The CDR3 is 14 amino acids. The CDR3 DNA reads as TGTGCCAGCACCCATAAGCAGCGAACCGATACGCAGTATTTT. Amino acid sequence: CASTHKQRTDTQYF.

The chain joins TRBV11-2 to TRBJ1-1, with 8 positions matching TRBD1. The ends lost 5 bases at V and 0 bases at J; junction bases unmatched: 5. This CDR3 comprises 15 residues. Germline-derived CDR1 and CDR2 are SGHAT and FQNNGV. This CDR3 reads CASSGWTGLNTEAFF. DNA of the CDR3: TGTGCCAGCAGCGGATGGACAGGGTTGAACACTGAAGCTTTCTTT.

The V call is TRBV27, the J call TRBJ2-5; 12 bases map to TRBD2. Germline V lookup: CDR1 MNHEY, CDR2 SMNVEV (reference sequence). With 0 bases clipped from V and 5 bases from J, the junction kept 1 base outside the gene matches. CDR3 length: 15 amino acids. CDR3 DNA: TGTGCCAGCAGTTTATCACTAGCGGGAGGTGAGACCCAGTACTTC. Translated: CASSLSLAGGETQYF.

The rearrangement joins TRBV6-4 to TRBJ2-3; tentatively, D is TRBD2 (6 bases). Germline V gene data show CDR1 as MRHNA and CDR2 as SNTAGT. V lost 0 bases and J 5 bases, leaving 15 bases between the germline ends. The CDR3 runs to 16 residues. CDR3 DNA: TGTGCCAGCAGTGACTCGATTAGCGGACCTCTAGATACGCAGTATTTT. This codes for CASSDSISGPLDTQYF.